What follows are 15 T cell receptor beta chains derived from one specimen sequenced in a study of post-analysis software for immune sequencing data. Study conclusions and caveats: There were a few TRBV segments more frequent in patients than controls, and TRBV5-6, TRBV5-1 and TRBV20-1 were among them.

Unique molecular identifiers featured in each of the TCR beta cDNA libraries. A single record per CDR3 protein comes from TCRdb applying MiXCR to the PCR reads. This sample has about 770,000 distinct CDR3 sequences, with about 43% found just once. These TCRs are of unknown antigen specificity. Sequencing was performed on blood. The receptor set was obtained from a girl aged 5 to 17 with multiple sclerosis.

V gene TRBV29-1 combines with J gene TRBJ1-1, with TRBD1 matching 7 bases. Unmatched junction bases numbered 5, after V lost 4 bases and J lost 3 bases. Germline V lookup: CDR1 SQVTM, CDR2 ANQGSEA. CDR3 length: 13 residues. CDR3 sequence (DNA): TGCAGCGTTGCACAGGGGACGGACACTGAAGCTTTCTTT. Translating it yields CSVAQGTDTEAFF.

V gene TRBV12-3 or TRBV12-4 combines with J gene TRBJ2-5, with D tentatively TRBD1 (5 bases). Judging by the DNA end, TRBJ2-1 fits better; the J call may be wrong. CDR3 length: 14 residues. For the CDR3, the DNA is TGTGCCAGCAGTCGCCGTACAGGACAAGAGACCCAGTTCTTC. Translating gives CASSRRTGQETQFF.

This clonotype came up a few times. This chain joins TRBV3-1 and TRBJ2-4; D is unclear. Trimming took 0 bases from V and 6 from J, leaving 9 bases between them. Germline V gives CDR1 LGHDT, CDR2 YNNKEL (reference sequence). The length of the CDR3 is 14 residues. For the CDR3, the DNA is TGTGCCAGCAGCCAAGATAATGCTATAAACATTCAGTACTTC. Its protein product is CASSQDNAINIQYF.

This clonotype was counted only a few times. The V and J genes are TRBV29-1 and TRBJ2-1, with D perhaps TRBD2 (6 bases). The CDR3 sequence is 11 residues long. Germline V gene lookup returns CDR1 SQVTM and CDR2 ANQGSEA. The CDR3: CPMGLYNEQFF. CDR3 in DNA: TGCCCCATGGGACTCTACAATGAGCAGTTCTTC.

The CDR3 DNA is TGTGCCAGCAGTGTCCCAGGACAGGGTGGCACTGAAGCTTTCTTT. This encodes CASSVPGQGGTEAFF. This chain links TRBV25-1 with TRBJ1-1, with 8 nucleotides matching TRBD1. The CDR3 consists of 15 residues. Looked up from germline, CDR1 is MGHDK and CDR2 is SYGVNS. Trimming removed 4 bases from V and 4 bases from J; junction bases left unmatched: 8. The entire variable domain, with the rest obtained from reference TRBV25-1 and TRBJ1-1, is as follows: EADIYQTPRYLVIGTGKKITLECSQTMGHDKMYWYQQDPGMELHLIHYSYGVNSTEKGDLSSESTVSRIRTEHFPLTLESARPSHTSQYLCASSVPGQGGTEAFFGQGTRLTVV.

The sample holds a few counts of this clonotype. The chain joins TRBV5-1 to TRBJ1-4; D unresolved. V shed 3 bases and J shed 8 bases, with 14 bases lying between them. CDR3 length equals 14 residues. Germline values: CDR1 SGHRS, CDR2 YFSETQ. CDR3 in amino acids: CASSSDFGSEKLFF. The CDR3 coding sequence is TGCGCCAGCAGCTCGGACTTTGGATCGGAAAAACTGTTTTTT.

The genes are TRBV7-8 and TRBJ2-3; 9 bases are a match to TRBD1. The CDR3 runs to 16 residues. Germline V CDR1 and CDR2: SGHVS, FQNEAQ. After removal of 5 bases from V and 3 bases from J, the junction contained 9 bases not matched to a gene. The DNA of the CDR3 is TGTGCCAGCAGCCGACGGACAGGGGAAGGGACAGATACGCAGTATTTT. Its protein is CASSRRTGEGTDTQYF.

V and J are TRBV3-1 and TRBJ2-5; D is undetermined. The CDR3 totals 14 residues. The germline V gene encodes CDR1 LGHDT and CDR2 YNNKEL (reference sequence). Trimming took 2 bases from V and 1 from J, leaving 8 bases between them. CDR3 in amino acids: CASSQLRFQETQYF. As DNA, the CDR3 is TGTGCCAGCAGCCAACTCCGGTTCCAAGAGACCCAGTACTTC.

This clonotype was seen ten or more times. The DNA for the CDR3 is TGTGCCAGCAGCGTAGTACAGGGCGACAATCAGCCCCAGCATTTT. Protein product: CASSVVQGDNQPQHF. This chain uses TRBV9 with TRBJ1-5; a possible D gene is TRBD1 (6 bases). The V end was cut by 0 bases, the J end by 3 bases, with 10 bases between. The CDR3 totals 15 residues. CDR1 is SGDLS and CDR2 is YYNGEE in the germline V gene.

The gene calls are TRBV10-3 and TRBJ2-7; 8 bases match TRBD2. With V trimmed by 0 bases and J by 9 bases, 13 bases remained unmatched. The CDR3 has 16 residues. Germline V CDR1 and CDR2: ENHRY, SYGVKD. CDR3 nucleotide sequence: TGTGCCATCAGTGAGTCGAGACTAGCGCCCCATAGGGGGCAGTACTTC. Residues: CAISESRLAPHRGQYF.

This clonotype was picked up a small number of times. The genes are TRBV20-1 and TRBJ2-7; D is possibly TRBD2 (6 bases). The CDR3 extends over 16 amino acids. CDR1 and CDR2 (germline): DFQATT, SNEGSKA (reference sequence). Trimming removed 4 bases from V and 2 bases from J, with 21 bases in between. This CDR3 is CSANPQTGGPTYEQYF. The CDR3 region has the DNA TGCAGTGCTAACCCACAGACCGGGGGTCCTACCTACGAGCAGTACTTC.

This chain uses TRBV15 with TRBJ1-1; 10 bases are shared with TRBD1. This CDR3 comprises 16 residues. CDR1 is LNHNV, CDR2 YYDKDF, per germline (reference sequence). The V segment lost 5 bases and the J segment 0 bases; nucleotides outside the gene matches: 6. The CDR3 nucleotides are TGTGCCACCAGCCCTCCCGGGACAGGGGTGAACACTGAAGCTTTCTTT. As protein: CATSPPGTGVNTEAFF.

This clonotype was observed a handful of times. This chain uses TRBV20-1 with TRBJ1-2, with 7 bases aligning to TRBD1. In germline, CDR1 is DFQATT, CDR2 SNEGSKA (reference sequence). V lost 5 bases and J lost 0; bases outside the gene matches: 3. This CDR3 contains 13 residues. The CDR3 sequence is CSAPGTANYGYTF. The DNA for the CDR3 is TGCAGTGCTCCCGGGACAGCTAACTATGGCTACACCTTC.

This clonotype was seen only a few times. The chain recombines TRBV7-2 with TRBJ2-7; perhaps D is TRBD1 or TRBD2 (5 bases each). From germline, CDR1 is SGHTA and CDR2 FQGNSA. V shed 3 bases and J shed 3 bases, with 18 bases lying between them. CDR3 size: 16 residues. CDR3 region: CASSFGTPGGRYEQYF. CDR3 DNA: TGTGCCAGCAGCTTTGGGACGCCCGGCGGCCGCTACGAGCAGTACTTC.

This clonotype turned up a few times. V is TRBV7-9 and J is TRBJ2-3; D call uncertain. Trimming took 2 bases from V and 1 from J, leaving 10 bases between them. CDR1 and CDR2 from the germline V gene are SEHNR and FQNEAQ (reference sequence). The length of the CDR3 is 15 residues. Here the CDR3 DNA reads TGTGCCAGCAGCTTAATGGGTCAGGGCACAGATACGCAGTATTTT. It is translated as CASSLMGQGTDTQYF.